The source of this T cell receptor (beta chain) is a study of blood T cell repertoires in COVID-19. Across the whole study: Some COVID-19 samples were acute and others convalescent; all came from the United States, Italy and Spain. The analysed material was cDNA or gDNA that came from T cells, B-cell-depleted T cells, or PBMCs.

TCRdb's copy holds only in-frame clones and misses some; the assay was immunoSEQ multiplex PCR. The sample lists some 130,000 clones, around 85% seen once, with around 4.5% in the top ten. The CDR3 runs to 13 residues. The ends were cut back, 4 bases at V and 5 bases at J, with 8 bases in the middle. Germline V gene lookup returns CDR1 SGHAT and CDR2 FQNNGV. The sequence derives from a human donor in a cohort sampled during active COVID-19. The gene calls are TRBV11-2 and TRBJ1-4; D may be TRBD1 (5 bases). The sequencing input was peripheral blood. Written as DNA, the CDR3 is TGTGCCAGCAGCTCGACAGAAAATGAAAAACTGTTTTTT. Its translation is CASSSTENEKLFF.